The 22 T cell receptor beta chains reported below all come from one sample, sequenced in a study of shared clonotypes between healthy human individuals. In the naive CD8 group, cells lacked CD45RO and were positively selected for CCR7, so terminally differentiated effector memory CD45RA+ cells were left out. Sequencing was performed with immunoSEQ multiplex PCR; in TCRdb, only in-frame clones are kept and a portion is missing. The table records about 610,000 clones, 95% to 97% of them present only once. The sample comprised naive CD8+ T cells sorted from blood. The receptors here all came from a woman in her thirties in good health.

The CDR3 is CASSLGGQGYNEQFF. CDR3 DNA sequence: TGTGCCAGCAGTTTAGGAGGACAGGGTTACAATGAGCAGTTCTTC. The chain recombines TRBV28 with TRBJ2-1, with 8 positions matching TRBD1. Germline V gene data show CDR1 as MDHEN and CDR2 as SYDVKM. This CDR3 contains 15 residues. The junction had 4 bases not matched to a gene; V was cut back by 2 bases and J by 4 bases.

V and J are TRBV28 and TRBJ2-1; D may be TRBD1 (5 bases). This CDR3 contains 15 residues. V gave up 0 bases and J gave up 3 bases, with 9 bases separating them. Germline V gene lookup returns CDR1 MDHEN and CDR2 SYDVKM. In DNA form, the CDR3 reads TGTGCCAGCAGTTTATGGGACACGCGCTACAATGAGCAGTTCTTC. The encoded protein is CASSLWDTRYNEQFF.

The CDR3 region has the DNA TGCGCCAGCAGCCTCGGACAGGGGGGAGAAAAACTGTTTTTT. Its protein is CASSLGQGGEKLFF. J is TRBJ1-4 and V is TRBV4-1; TRBD1 matches 10 bases. The germline V gene encodes CDR1 MGHRA and CDR2 YSYEKL. This CDR3 region has 14 residues. The J segment lost 8 bases and the V segment lost 4 bases, leaving 4 bases of the junction unmatched.

This chain joins TRBV11-2 and TRBJ2-1; possible D gene TRBD2, 5 bases. Germline V gives CDR1 SGHAT, CDR2 FQNNGV. The CDR3 totals 13 residues. Between the trimmed V and J ends, which lost 5 bases and 8 bases, there was a span of 13 bases. The CDR3 loop is CASSPPGLDEQFF. For the CDR3, the DNA is TGTGCCAGCAGCCCTCCGGGGTTGGATGAGCAGTTCTTC.

The chain uses TRBV29-1 and TRBJ2-7, with 8 positions matching TRBD1. The V segment lost 7 bases and the J segment 5 bases; nucleotides outside the gene matches: 4. The CDR3 is 11 amino acids. Per the germline V gene, CDR1 is SQVTM and CDR2 is ANQGSEA. The DNA for the CDR3 is TGCAGCGCCGGACAGGGCAACGAGCAGTACTTC. Protein: CSAGQGNEQYF.

The chain links TRBV19 to TRBJ2-7, with 12 bases aligning to TRBD1. Unmatched junction bases numbered 4, after V lost 5 bases and J lost 5 bases. The CDR3 contains 14 residues. From germline, CDR1 is LNHDA and CDR2 SQIVND (reference sequence). CDR3 sequence reads: CASSPGQGAHEQYF. CDR3 nucleotide sequence: TGTGCCAGTAGTCCGGGACAGGGGGCCCACGAGCAGTACTTC. Looking up the rest from reference TRBV19 and TRBJ2-7 gives the full variable domain: DGGITQSPKYLFRKEGQNVTLSCEQNLNHDAMYWYRQDPGQGLRLIYYSQIVNDFQKGDIAEGYSVSREKKESFPLTVTSAQKNPTAFYLCASSPGQGAHEQYFGPGTRLTVT.

The rearrangement uses TRBV7-9 and TRBJ2-3; 13 bases line up with TRBD2. Germline CDR1 is SEHNR and CDR2 is FQNEAQ (reference sequence). The CDR3 is made up of 14 amino acids. After removal of 5 bases from V and 7 bases from J, the junction contained 3 bases not matched to a gene. The chain's CDR3 is CASSAGTSGNTQYF. CDR3 sequence (DNA): TGTGCCAGCAGCGCCGGGACTAGCGGGAATACGCAGTATTTT.

This chain links TRBV7-3 with TRBJ2-7; D assignment may be TRBD1 or TRBD2 (5 bases each). Per the germline V gene, CDR1 is SGHTA and CDR2 is FQGTGA. V lost 4 bases, J lost 5 bases, and 12 bases lay in between. The CDR3 extends over 13 amino acids. CDR3 sequence: CASSSLVGDEQYF. CDR3 in DNA: TGTGCCAGCAGCTCCCTGGTGGGGGACGAGCAGTACTTC.

The chain employs TRBV6-4 and TRBJ2-4; 14 bases agree with TRBD2. The ends lost 5 bases at V and 1 base at J; junction bases unmatched: 13. The CDR3 is 20 amino acids. Germline CDR1 is MRHNA and CDR2 is SNTAGT. DNA for the CDR3: TGTGCCAGCAGTCGCCCTGGACTAGCGGGAGGTTCGTCTGCCAAAAACATTCAGTACTTC. Encoded protein: CASSRPGLAGGSSAKNIQYF.

This clone appeared a single time. The CDR3: CACRPGLADYNEQFF. CDR3 nucleotide sequence: TGTGCCTGCCGGCCAGGGCTAGCGGATTACAATGAGCAGTTCTTC. The chain uses TRBV28 and TRBJ2-1; the match to TRBD2 covers 7 bases. V lost 11 bases to trimming and J lost 4 bases; unmatched junction nucleotides: 14. The CDR3 totals 15 residues. The V gene's germline CDR1 is MDHEN and CDR2 SYDVKM. The full variable domain, completed using reference TRBV28 and TRBJ2-1, is DVKVTQSSRYLVKRTGEKVFLECVQDMDHENMFWYRQDPGLGLRLIYFSYDVKMKEKGDIPEGYSVSREKKERFSLILESASTNQTSMYLCACRPGLADYNEQFFGPGTRLTVL.

The J gene is TRBJ1-5, the V gene TRBV10-2; possible D gene TRBD1, 6 bases. The CDR3 totals 18 residues. V was clipped by 0 bases and J by 1 base, with 16 bases between them. Germline CDR1 WSHSY, CDR2 SAAADI. CDR3 in amino acids: CASSESGRGLGSNQPQHF. The CDR3 DNA is TGCGCCAGCAGTGAGTCGGGTAGGGGGTTAGGAAGCAATCAGCCCCAGCATTTT.

The chain has TRBV6-6 and TRBJ2-7; no definite D call. Germline CDR1 reads MNHNY; CDR2 reads SVGAGI (reference sequence). Trimming took off 2 bases at V and 4 bases at J, with 9 bases between the two ends. CDR3 size: 13 residues. The CDR3 DNA follows: TGTGCCAGCAGTTACGCGACCCGGTACGAGCAGTACTTC. Translated, it gives CASSYATRYEQYF.

This chain connects TRBV28 to TRBJ2-6; D call uncertain. CDR1 and CDR2 (germline): MDHEN, SYDVKM. The V and J ends lost 5 bases and 0 bases respectively, with 14 bases between them. CDR3 length: 17 residues. In nucleotides, the CDR3 is TGTGCCAGCAGTACACTCGAAACTACCTCTGGGGCCAACGTCCTGACTTTC. It specifies CASSTLETTSGANVLTF.

This sequence joins TRBV9 and TRBJ2-7, with D perhaps TRBD2 (6 bases). The V end was cut by 0 bases, the J end by 3 bases, with 10 bases between. This CDR3 has 14 residues. Germline lookup yields CDR1 SGDLS and CDR2 YYNGEE. CDR3 sequence: CASSVGQDYYEQYF. The CDR3 bases are TGTGCCAGCAGCGTAGGGCAGGACTACTACGAGCAGTACTTC.

The chain carries TRBV28 and TRBJ2-7; D perhaps matches TRBD1 (5 bases). CDR3 length: 17 amino acids. The germline V gene has CDR1 MDHEN and CDR2 SYDVKM. V dropped 5 bases and J dropped 3 bases, with 23 bases sitting between them. CDR3 amino acids: CASSLPSTGNSRYEQYF. In nucleotides, the CDR3 is TGTGCCAGCAGTCTCCCATCAACAGGCAATAGCCGCTACGAGCAGTACTTC.

The chain recombines TRBV11-2 with TRBJ2-7; 11 nucleotides line up with TRBD1. CDR3 length: 15 amino acids. Germline V lookup: CDR1 SGHAT, CDR2 FQNNGV. The V segment lost 5 bases and the J segment 1 base; nucleotides outside the gene matches: 4. The CDR3 DNA sequence: TGTGCCAGCAGCCCCCGGGACAGGGGGTCCTACGAGCAGTACTTC. It is translated as CASSPRDRGSYEQYF. The whole variable domain, filled in from reference TRBV11-2 and TRBJ2-7, reads EAGVAQSPRYKIIEKRQSVAFWCNPISGHATLYWYQQILGQGPKLLIQFQNNGVVDDSQLPKDRFSAERLKGVDSTLKIQPAKLEDSAVYLCASSPRDRGSYEQYFGPGTRLTVT.

The V gene is TRBV28, the J gene TRBJ1-4; D gene unclear. Trimming removed 10 bases at V and 0 bases at J, with 24 bases between. CDR1 and CDR2 (germline): MDHEN, SYDVKM. The CDR3 contains 18 residues. As DNA, the CDR3 is TGTGCCACCATTTCCGGACCTTGGTCTGCCGCAACTAATGAAAAACTGTTTTTT. This gives the protein CATISGPWSAATNEKLFF.

The chain combines TRBV28 with TRBJ2-1; D gene ambiguous. V was clipped by 1 base and J by 8 bases, with 12 bases between them. Germline assignment: CDR1 MDHEN and CDR2 SYDVKM. This CDR3 comprises 14 residues. In DNA form, the CDR3 reads TGTGCCAGCAGTTTATTAAGGCCCCCCCATGAGCAGTTCTTC. Encoded protein: CASSLLRPPHEQFF.

The genes are TRBV6-1 and TRBJ1-5; TRBD1 aligns across 7 bases. This CDR3 has 13 residues. V lost 3 bases and J lost 4; bases outside the gene matches: 0. CDR1 MNHNS and CDR2 SASEGT come from the germline V gene. The CDR3 region has the DNA TGTGCCAGCAGTGACAGGGGGAATCAGCCCCAGCATTTT. As protein: CASSDRGNQPQHF.

The rearrangement joins TRBV6-5 to TRBJ2-3; maybe TRBD1 (5 bases). V lost 5 bases to trimming and J lost 4 bases, with 10 bases between them. The CDR3 totals 13 residues. Germline loops: CDR1 MNHEY, CDR2 SVGAGI. DNA for the CDR3: TGTGCCAGCAGTCAGGGTCTGCCAGATACGCAGTATTTT. Translation: CASSQGLPDTQYF.

As for this clone: Within the sample, other DNA sequences also encode this same CDR3. The chain combines TRBV28 with TRBJ2-7, with D tentatively TRBD2 (5 bases). The V gene's germline CDR1 is MDHEN and CDR2 SYDVKM. V was shortened by 1 base and J by 0 bases, with 7 bases between the two germline ends. This CDR3 is built from 14 residues. This CDR3 is CASSLFGSSYEQYF. The CDR3 region has the DNA TGTGCCAGCAGTTTATTTGGGAGCTCCTACGAGCAGTACTTC.

This clone was observed a single time. The gene calls are TRBV20-1 and TRBJ2-5; the D is unclear. The last part of the DNA fits TRBJ2-7 better; the J call may be wrong. This CDR3 is built from 11 residues. Germline V CDR1 and CDR2: DFQATT, SNEGSKA (reference sequence). CDR3 sequence (DNA): TGCAGTGACAAATCAGTCTACGAGCAGTACTTC. Its protein product is CSDKSVYEQYF.